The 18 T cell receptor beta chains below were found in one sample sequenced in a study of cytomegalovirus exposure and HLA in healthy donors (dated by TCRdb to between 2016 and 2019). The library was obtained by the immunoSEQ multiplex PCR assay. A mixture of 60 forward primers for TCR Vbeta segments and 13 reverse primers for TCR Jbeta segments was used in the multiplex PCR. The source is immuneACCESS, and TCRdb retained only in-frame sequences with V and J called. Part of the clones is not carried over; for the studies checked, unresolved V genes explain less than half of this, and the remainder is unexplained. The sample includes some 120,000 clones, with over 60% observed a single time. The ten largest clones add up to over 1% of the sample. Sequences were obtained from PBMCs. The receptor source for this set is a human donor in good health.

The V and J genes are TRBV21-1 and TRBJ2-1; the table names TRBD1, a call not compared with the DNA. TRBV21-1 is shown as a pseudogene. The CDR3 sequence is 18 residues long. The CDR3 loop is CARIRDRFPPSSYNEQFF. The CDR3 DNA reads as TGTGCCAGAATCCGGGACAGGTTCCCCCCAAGCTCCTACAATGAGCAGTTCTTC.

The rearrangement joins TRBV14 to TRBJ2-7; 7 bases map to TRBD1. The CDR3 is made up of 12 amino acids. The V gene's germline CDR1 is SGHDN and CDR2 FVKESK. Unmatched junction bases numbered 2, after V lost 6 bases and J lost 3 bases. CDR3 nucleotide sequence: TGTGCCAGCAGGGGGGACAGCTACGAGCAGTACTTC. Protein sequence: CASRGDSYEQYF.

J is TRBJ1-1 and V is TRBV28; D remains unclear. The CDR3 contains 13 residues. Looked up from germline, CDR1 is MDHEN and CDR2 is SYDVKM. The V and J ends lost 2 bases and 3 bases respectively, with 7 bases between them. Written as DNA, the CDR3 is TGTGCCAGCAGTTTAATCGGGGACACTGAAGCTTTCTTT. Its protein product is CASSLIGDTEAFF.

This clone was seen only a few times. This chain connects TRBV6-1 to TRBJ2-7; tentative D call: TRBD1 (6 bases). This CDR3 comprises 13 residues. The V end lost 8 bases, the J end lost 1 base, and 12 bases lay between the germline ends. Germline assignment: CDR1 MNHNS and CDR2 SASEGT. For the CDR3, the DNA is TGTGCCAGCGGTACAGGGATATCCTACGAGCAGTACTTC. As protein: CASGTGISYEQYF.

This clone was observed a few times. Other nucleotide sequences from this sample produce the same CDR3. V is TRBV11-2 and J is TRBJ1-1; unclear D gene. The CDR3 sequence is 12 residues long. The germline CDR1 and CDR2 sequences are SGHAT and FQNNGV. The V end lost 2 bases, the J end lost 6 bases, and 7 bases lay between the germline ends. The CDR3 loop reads CASSLSGAEAFF. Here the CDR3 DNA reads TGTGCCAGCAGCTTATCCGGGGCTGAAGCTTTCTTT.

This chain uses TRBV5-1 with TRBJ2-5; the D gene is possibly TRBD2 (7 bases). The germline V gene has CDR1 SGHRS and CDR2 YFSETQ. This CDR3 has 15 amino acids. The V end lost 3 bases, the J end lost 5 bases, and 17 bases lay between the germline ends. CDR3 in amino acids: CASSWGAAGGETQYF. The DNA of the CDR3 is TGCGCCAGCAGCTGGGGGGCCGCCGGGGGGGAGACCCAGTACTTC.

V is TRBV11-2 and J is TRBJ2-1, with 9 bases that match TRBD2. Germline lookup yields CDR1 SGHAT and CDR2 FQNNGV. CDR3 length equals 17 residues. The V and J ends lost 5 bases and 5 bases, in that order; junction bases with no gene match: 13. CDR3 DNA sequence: TGTGCCAGCAGCGTAGGGCCCATAGCGGGGGTCCACAATGAGCAGTTCTTC. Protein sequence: CASSVGPIAGVHNEQFF.

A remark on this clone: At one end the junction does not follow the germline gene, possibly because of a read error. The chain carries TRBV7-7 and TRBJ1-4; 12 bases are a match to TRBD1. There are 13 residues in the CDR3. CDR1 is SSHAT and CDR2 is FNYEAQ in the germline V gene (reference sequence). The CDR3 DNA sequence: TGTGCTAGCAGCTCGGGGACAGGGGGCTTACTGTTTTTT. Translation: CASSSGTGGLLFF.

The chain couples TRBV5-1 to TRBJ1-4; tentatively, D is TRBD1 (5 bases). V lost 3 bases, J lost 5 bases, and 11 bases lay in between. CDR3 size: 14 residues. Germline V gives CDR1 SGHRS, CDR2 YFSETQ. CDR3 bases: TGCGCCAGCAGCTACGACAGAAACAATGAAAAACTGTTTTTT. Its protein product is CASSYDRNNEKLFF.

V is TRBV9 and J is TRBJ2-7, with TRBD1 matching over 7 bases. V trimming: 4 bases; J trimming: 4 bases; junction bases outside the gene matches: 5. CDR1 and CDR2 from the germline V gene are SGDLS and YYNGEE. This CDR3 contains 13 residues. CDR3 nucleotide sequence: TGTGCCAGCAGCCCCCGGACAGGTTACGAGCAGTACTTC. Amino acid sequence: CASSPRTGYEQYF.

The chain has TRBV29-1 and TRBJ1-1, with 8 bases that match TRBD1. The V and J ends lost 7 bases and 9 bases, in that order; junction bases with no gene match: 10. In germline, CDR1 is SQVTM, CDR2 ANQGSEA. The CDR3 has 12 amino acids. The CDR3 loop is CSADRGDIQAFF. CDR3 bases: TGCAGCGCTGACAGGGGAGATATACAAGCTTTCTTT.

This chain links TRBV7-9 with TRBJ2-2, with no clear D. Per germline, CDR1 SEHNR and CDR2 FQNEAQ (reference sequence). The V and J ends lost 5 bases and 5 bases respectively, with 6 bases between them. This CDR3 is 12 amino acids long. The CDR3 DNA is TGTGCCAGCAGCCGTTTTACCGGGGAGCTGTTTTTT. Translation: CASSRFTGELFF.

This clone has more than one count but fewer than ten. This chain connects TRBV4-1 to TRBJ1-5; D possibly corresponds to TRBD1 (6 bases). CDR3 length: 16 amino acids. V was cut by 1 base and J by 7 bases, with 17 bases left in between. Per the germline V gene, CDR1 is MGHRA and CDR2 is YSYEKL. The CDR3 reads CASSQAYHGQFQPQHF. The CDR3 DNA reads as TGCGCCAGCAGCCAAGCCTACCATGGACAGTTCCAGCCCCAGCATTTT.

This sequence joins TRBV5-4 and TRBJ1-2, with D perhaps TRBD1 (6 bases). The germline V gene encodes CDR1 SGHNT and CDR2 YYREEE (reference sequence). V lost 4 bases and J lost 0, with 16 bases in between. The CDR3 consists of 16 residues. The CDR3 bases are TGTGCCAGCAGCCTCGGGACACCAGACCCTAACTATGGCTACACCTTC. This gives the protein CASSLGTPDPNYGYTF. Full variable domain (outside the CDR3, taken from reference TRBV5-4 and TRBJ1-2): ETGVTQSPTHLIKTRGQQVTLRCSSQSGHNTVSWYQQALGQGPQFIFQYYREEENGRGNFPPRFSGLQFPNYSSELNVNALELDDSALYLCASSLGTPDPNYGYTFGSGTRLTVV.

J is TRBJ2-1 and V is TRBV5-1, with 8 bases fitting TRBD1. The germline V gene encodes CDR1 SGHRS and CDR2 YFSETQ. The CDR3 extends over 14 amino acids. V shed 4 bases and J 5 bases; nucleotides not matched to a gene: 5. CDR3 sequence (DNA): TGCGCCAGCAGCCCGGGACAGGTTAACAATGAGCAGTTCTTC. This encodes CASSPGQVNNEQFF.

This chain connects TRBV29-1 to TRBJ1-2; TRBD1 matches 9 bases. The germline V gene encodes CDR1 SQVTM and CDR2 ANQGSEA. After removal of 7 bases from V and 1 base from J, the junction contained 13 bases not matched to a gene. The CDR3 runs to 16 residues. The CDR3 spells CSAPGTGRSNNYGYTF. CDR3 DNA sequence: TGCAGCGCTCCAGGGACAGGGAGATCAAATAACTATGGCTACACCTTC. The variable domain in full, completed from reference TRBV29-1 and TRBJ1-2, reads SAVISQKPSRDICQRGTSLTIQCQVDSQVTMMFWYRQQPGQSLTLIATANQGSEATYESGFVIDKFPISRPNLTFSTLTVSNMSPEDSSIYLCSAPGTGRSNNYGYTFGSGTRLTVV.

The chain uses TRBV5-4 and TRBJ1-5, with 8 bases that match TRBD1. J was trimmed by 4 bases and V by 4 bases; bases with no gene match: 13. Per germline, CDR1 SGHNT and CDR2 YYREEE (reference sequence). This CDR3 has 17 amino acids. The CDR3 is CASSLGGMGQVNQPQHF. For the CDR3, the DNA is TGTGCCAGCAGCCTGGGAGGGATGGGACAGGTAAATCAGCCCCAGCATTTT.

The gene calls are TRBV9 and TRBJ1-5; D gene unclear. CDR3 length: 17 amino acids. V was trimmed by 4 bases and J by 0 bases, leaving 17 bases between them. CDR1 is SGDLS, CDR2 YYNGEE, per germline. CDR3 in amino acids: CASSPDAGPYSNQPQHF. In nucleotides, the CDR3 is TGTGCCAGCAGCCCAGATGCAGGTCCCTATAGCAATCAGCCCCAGCATTTT.